The TCR beta chain under discussion was sequenced for a study of blood T cells in healthy people across ages. Study-level results: Long-lived and aged donors differed, with more naive CD4+ cells and higher diversity in the long-lived.

Donors were healthy Caucasian individuals from Russia aged about 6 to 100. Isolation yielded PBMCs, at least 6 million per sample, in every case. The authors ran a second PCR of roughly 6 to 12 cycles using a sample-barcoded 5' primer and a J-beta primer mix. Each TCR beta cDNA got a 12-nucleotide random molecular identifier. In TCRdb, the 5' RACE reads were re-called with MiXCR into one record per CDR3 protein. Among about 640,000 distinct CDR3 sequences listed, about 54% were seen once. This CDR3 is 15 amino acids long. The ends lost 4 bases at V and 3 bases at J; junction bases unmatched: 4. Germline lookup yields CDR1 SGHRS and CDR2 YFSETQ. Of note for this clonotype: What it binds is not known.

The receptor was derived from a man aged 55 to 70 in good health. The rearrangement links TRBV5-1 to TRBJ2-2, with 9 nucleotides matching TRBD1. Sequencing was carried out using blood. The DNA for the CDR3 is TGCGCCAGCAGCGAGGGACAGGGTTACACCGGGGAGCTGTTTTTT. Translated, it gives CASSEGQGYTGELFF.